Listed here is a single T cell receptor beta chain. Its antigen is undetermined. V lost 7 bases, J lost 5 bases, and 10 bases stayed unmatched. CDR3 size: 15 residues. The germline V gene has CDR1 SNHLY and CDR2 FYNNEI. The sample belongs to a study of OX40 agonist ivuxolimab in advanced cancers. The wider study: The patients received ivuxolimab by intravenous route every 2 weeks at 0.01 to 10 mg/kg.

Study conclusions and caveats: In CD8+ T cells, expanded clones were on average more numerous than in CD4+.

TCRdb keeps only in-frame clones here, not all; method: immunoSEQ multiplex PCR. The sample includes around 68,000 clones, approximately 84% of them seen just once. The rearrangement uses TRBV2 and TRBJ2-3; 9 bases are shared with TRBD1. The sequenced sample was CD4+ or CD8+ T cells sorted from blood, obtained in a trial of the OX40 agonist ivuxolimab. The clonotype was recovered from an adult with an advanced solid tumor such as melanoma, head and neck, liver or kidney cancer. CDR3 loop: CASTSRDRVGDTQYF. The CDR3 bases are TGTGCCAGCACCTCCCGGGACAGGGTCGGAGATACGCAGTATTTT.